This T cell receptor (beta chain) comes out of a study of PD-1 blockade in classical Hodgkin lymphoma. Each patient's relapse followed autologous stem cell transplantation, and brentuximab vedotin exposure varied. Complete response, partial response or progressive disease constituted the best responses recorded. Data came from immunoSEQ multiplex PCR; TCRdb stores just in-frame clones and leaves some out. The table includes thousands of clones, 65% to 80% detected once. On this clone itself: The target antigen is unknown.

Study observations and caveats: Before treatment, complete responders showed about the same diversity as newly diagnosed patients. Those starting nivolumab under 1 year post-ASCT were excluded. Still unresolved is the cause of the repertoire differences, which may be disease activity or prior therapy.

The germline V gene has CDR1 SGHVS and CDR2 FNYEAQ. Trimming stripped 3 bases from V and 4 bases from J, with 6 bases between. CDR3 length: 12 amino acids. The V gene is TRBV7-6, the J gene TRBJ2-5; no firm D call. This TCR was sampled from a human donor with classical Hodgkin lymphoma. The material sequenced was peripheral blood mononuclear cells (PBMCs), taken at baseline. CDR3 sequence: CASSLLLETQYF. The CDR3 DNA follows: TGTGCCAGCAGCTTGCTGCTAGAGACCCAGTACTTC.